This TCR beta chain was sequenced during a study of T cells after yellow fever vaccination. The V end lost 1 base, the J end lost 3 bases, and 8 bases lay between the germline ends. There are 14 residues in the CDR3. Per the germline V gene, CDR1 is SGHTA and CDR2 is FQGTGA. MiXCR was run by TCRdb on the 5' RACE reads, yielding one entry per CDR3 protein. Of hundreds of thousands of distinct CDR3 sequences in the sample, around a fifth are singletons; the top ten hold about a sixth. Study-level findings and limits: Most primary-vaccination clones reappeared after the booster (less than 98% CD4, about 88% CD8).

The sample holds a few counts of this clonotype. Its specificity is unknown. This sequence originates from a man younger than 35 who received the YFV17D yellow fever vaccine. The sample consisted of PBMCs, taken less than 25 days after the first yellow fever vaccination. V gene TRBV7-3 combines with J gene TRBJ2-3, with D unclear. CDR3 region: CASSLRAPTDTQYF. The CDR3 bases are TGTGCCAGCAGCTTAAGAGCGCCTACAGATACGCAGTATTTT. The variable domain in full, with the rest retrieved from reference TRBV7-3 and TRBJ2-3, is GAGVSQTPSNKVTEKGKYVELRCDPISGHTALYWYRQSLGQGPEFLIYFQGTGAADDSGLPNDRFFAVRPEGSVSTLKIQRTERGDSAVYLCASSLRAPTDTQYFGPGTRLTVL.